This T cell receptor (beta chain) was obtained from a study of blood T cell repertoires in COVID-19. In the study overall: Samples of COVID-19 (acute and convalescent) were obtained from the United States, Italy and Spain. The cDNA or gDNA used as material had been derived from T cells, B-cell-depleted T cells, or PBMCs.

Per the authors' pipeline: Reference gene primer amplification gave estimated nucleated cell counts. Only in-frame clones appear in the TCRdb table, and some are missing; sequencing was by immunoSEQ multiplex PCR. V, J and clone size are taken as reported in that table, and D and trimming were inferred from the DNA itself. This table has around 100,000 clones, about four fifths appearing once. The CDR3 totals 16 residues. Trimming took 3 bases from V and 3 from J; bases not matched to a gene: 7. CDR1 and CDR2 (germline): KGHSH, LQKENI. The sequence was obtained from a man aged 40-49 years with active or convalescent COVID-19. The J gene is TRBJ2-3, the V gene TRBV18; TRBD1 agrees at 9 bases. Input material: peripheral blood. The CDR3: CASSPRDRGSTDTQYF. The DNA of the CDR3 is TGTGCCAGCTCACCGCGAGACAGGGGGAGTACAGATACGCAGTATTTT.